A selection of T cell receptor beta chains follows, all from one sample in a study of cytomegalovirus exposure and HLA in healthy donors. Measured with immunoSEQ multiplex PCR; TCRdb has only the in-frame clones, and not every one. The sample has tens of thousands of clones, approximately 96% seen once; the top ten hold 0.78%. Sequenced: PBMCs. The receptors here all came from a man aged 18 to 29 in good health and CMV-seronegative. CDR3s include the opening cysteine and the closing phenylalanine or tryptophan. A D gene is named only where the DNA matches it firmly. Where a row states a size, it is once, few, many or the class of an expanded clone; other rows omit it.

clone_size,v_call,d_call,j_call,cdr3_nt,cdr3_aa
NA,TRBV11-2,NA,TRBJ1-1,TGTGCCAGCACCAGCGGACGGTCGAACACTGAAGCTTTCTTT,CASTSGRSNTEAFF
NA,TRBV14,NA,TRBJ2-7,TGTGCCAGCAGCCTTACCGACGCAGGCTCCTACGAGCAGTACTTC,CASSLTDAGSYEQYF
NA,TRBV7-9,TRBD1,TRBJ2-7,TGTGCCAGCAGCCGGGGACAGGGGGGACCCTACGAGCAGTACTTC,CASSRGQGGPYEQYF
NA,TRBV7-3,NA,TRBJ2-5,TGTGCCAGCAGATCCACAGGGAAAGAGACCCAGTACTTC,CASRSTGKETQYF
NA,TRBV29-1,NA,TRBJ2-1,TGCAGCGGGGGCAGATCGGGTGAGCAGTTCTTC,CSGGRSGEQFF
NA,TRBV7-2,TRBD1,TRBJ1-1,TGTGCCAGCAGCGAACTACCGGGACAGGGGGTTGAAGCTTTCTTT,CASSELPGQGVEAFF
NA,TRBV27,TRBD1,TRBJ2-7,TGTGCCAGCAGTTTCCTAGGACAGGGCGGAACCTACGAGCAGTACTTC,CASSFLGQGGTYEQYF
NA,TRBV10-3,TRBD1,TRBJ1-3,TGTGCCATCAGTGAGTCGACGATTAGGGGGCCGAGGGGAAACACCATATATTTT,CAISESTIRGPRGNTIYF
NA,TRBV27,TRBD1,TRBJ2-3,TGTGCCAGCAGTTTATCACCAGGGGGCATAGATACGCAGTATTTT,CASSLSPGGIDTQYF
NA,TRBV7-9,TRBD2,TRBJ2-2,TGTGCCAGCAGCGTATTAGCGGGAGTGCGCACCGGGGAGCTGTTTTTT,CASSVLAGVRTGELFF
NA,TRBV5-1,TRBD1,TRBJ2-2,TGCGCCAGCAGCTTGACGACAGGGGCGGGCACCGGGGAGCTGTTTTTT,CASSLTTGAGTGELFF
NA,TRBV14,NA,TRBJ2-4,TGTGCCAGCAGCCCACGGGGGTACATTCAGTACTTC,CASSPRGYIQYF
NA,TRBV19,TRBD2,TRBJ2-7,TGTGCCTCCGCCACTCGCGGGAGGGGAAACTACGAGCAGTACTTC,CASATRGRGNYEQYF
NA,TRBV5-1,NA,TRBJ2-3,TGCGCCAGCAGCTGGGGGGATTACACAGATACGCAGTATTTT,CASSWGDYTDTQYF
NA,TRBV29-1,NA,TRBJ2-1,TGCAGCGTTGGACTAGATTTGCCCTATGAGCAGTTCTTC,CSVGLDLPYEQFF
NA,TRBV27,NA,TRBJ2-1,TGTGCCAGCAGAGGGACCGGGACACTCTACAATGAGCAGTTCTTC,CASRGTGTLYNEQFF
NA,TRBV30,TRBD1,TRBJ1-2,TGTGCCTGGAGTGGGCTGCGGACAGGGGTCGGCTACACCTTC,CAWSGLRTGVGYTF
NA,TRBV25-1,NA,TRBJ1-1,TGTGCCAGCATGGGGGGGCTGAACACTGAAGCTTTCTTT,CASMGGLNTEAFF
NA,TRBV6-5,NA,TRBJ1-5,TGTGCCAGCAGTTTGGGGACTTTGGGGAGCAATCAGCCCCAGCATTTT,CASSLGTLGSNQPQHF
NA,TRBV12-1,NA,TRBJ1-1,TGTGCCAGCAGCTCCAAGGGGGCGGCTGAAGCTTTCTTT,CASSSKGAAEAFF
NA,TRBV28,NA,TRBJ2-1,TGTGCCAGCAGGAAGAACCAACTAGCTTGGAGCAACAATGAGCAGTTCTTC,CASRKNQLAWSNNEQFF
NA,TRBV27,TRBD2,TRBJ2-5,TGTGCCAGCAGTTTATCCGCCCGATCGGCGGGAGGGGAGACCCAGTACTTC,CASSLSARSAGGETQYF
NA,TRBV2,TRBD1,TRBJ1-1,TGTGCCAGCAGCTACCGGGACAGGGTCGTTGAAGCTTTCTTT,CASSYRDRVVEAFF
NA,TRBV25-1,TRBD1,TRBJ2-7,TGTGCCAGCAGTGAACCGGGGACAGCCTACGAGCAGTACTTC,CASSEPGTAYEQYF
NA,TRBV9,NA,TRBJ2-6,TGTGCCAGCACCGCGACAACCTCTGGGGCCAACGTCCTGACTTTC,CASTATTSGANVLTF
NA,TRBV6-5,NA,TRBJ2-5,TGTGCCAGCAGAAAACATACAGGGATCGGAGAGACCCAGTACTTC,CASRKHTGIGETQYF
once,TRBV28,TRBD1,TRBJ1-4,TGTGCCAGCCGATCAGGGGGACAGGGGGATGAAAAACTGTTTTTT,CASRSGGQGDEKLFF
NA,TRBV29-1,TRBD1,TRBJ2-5,TGCAGCGTTGAGGTGGACAGGGCCCAAGAGACCCAGTACTTC,CSVEVDRAQETQYF
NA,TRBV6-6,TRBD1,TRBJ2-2,TGTGCCAGCAGTCCCGGACAGGGACAGACCGGGGAGCTGTTTTTT,CASSPGQGQTGELFF
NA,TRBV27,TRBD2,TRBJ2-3,TGTGCCAGCAGTTCCCCCCCGGGGGGTACGCAGTATTTT,CASSSPPGGTQYF
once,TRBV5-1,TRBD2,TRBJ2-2,TGCGCCAGCAGCTTGTTAGCGGGAGGTACCGGGGAGCTGTTTTTT,CASSLLAGGTGELFF
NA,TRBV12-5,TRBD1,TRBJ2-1,TGTGCTAGTGGTAAAGGACAGGGTCGAGTCAATGAGCAGTTCTTC,CASGKGQGRVNEQFF
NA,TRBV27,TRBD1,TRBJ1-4,TGTGCCAGCAGTCCATTCCGGGACAGGGGAGGGAAACTGTTTTTT,CASSPFRDRGGKLFF
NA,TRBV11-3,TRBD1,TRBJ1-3,TGTGCCAGCAGCCCAGGACAGGGAGCTGGAAACACCATATATTTT,CASSPGQGAGNTIYF
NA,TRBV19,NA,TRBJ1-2,TGTGCCAGTAGTATCAGCCTTCGAGGGAACTATGGCTACACCTTC,CASSISLRGNYGYTF
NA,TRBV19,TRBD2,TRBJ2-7,TGTGCCAGTAGTATGACGACTAGCGTTTGGTACGAGCAGTACTTC,CASSMTTSVWYEQYF
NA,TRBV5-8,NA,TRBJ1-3,TGTGCCAGCAGCCAACTATACAGGGTCCGGCACACCATATATTTT,CASSQLYRVRHTIYF
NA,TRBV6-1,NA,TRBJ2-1,TGTGCCAGCAGAAGCGGGGACAGGTCCTACAATGAGCAGTTCTTC,CASRSGDRSYNEQFF
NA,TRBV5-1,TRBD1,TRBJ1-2,TGCGCCAGCAGCTGGACAGGGTATGATGGCTACACCTTC,CASSWTGYDGYTF
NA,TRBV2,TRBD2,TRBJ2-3,TGTGCCAGCAGTGTCTTAGCGGGAGGGACAGATACGCAGTATTTT,CASSVLAGGTDTQYF
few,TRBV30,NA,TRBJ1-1,TGTGCCTGGAGTGGGGGGCTCAAGAACACTGAAGCTTTCTTT,CAWSGGLKNTEAFF
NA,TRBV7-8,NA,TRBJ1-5,TGTGCCAGCAGCCTATACGGGACGGCGGGAAGCAATCAGCCCCAGCATTTT,CASSLYGTAGSNQPQHF
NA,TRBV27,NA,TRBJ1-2,TGTGCCAGCAGTCCGACAGGAACTAACTATGGCTACACCTTC,CASSPTGTNYGYTF
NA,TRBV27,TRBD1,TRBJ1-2,TGTGCCAGCAGTTTCAGGGGGGTTTTTGGCTACACCTTC,CASSFRGVFGYTF
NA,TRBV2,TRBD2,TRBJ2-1,TGTGCCAGCTTAGGACTAGCGGCCAATGAGCAGTTCTTC,CASLGLAANEQFF
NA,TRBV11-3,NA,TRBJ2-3,TGTGCCAGCAGCTTAGGGCCGACAGATACGCAGTATTTT,CASSLGPTDTQYF
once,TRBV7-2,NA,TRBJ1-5,TGTGCCAGCAGCTTCCGTCAGGGTCAATCGGGTCAGCCCCAGCATTTT,CASSFRQGQSGQPQHF
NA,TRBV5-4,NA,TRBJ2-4,TGTGCCAGCAGCTTGGAAGGCGAGGTAGCCAAAAACATTCAGTACTTC,CASSLEGEVAKNIQYF
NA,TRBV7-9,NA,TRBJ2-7,TGTGCCAGCAGCTTAGGCCCCGGGACACCAACCTACGAGCAGTACTTC,CASSLGPGTPTYEQYF
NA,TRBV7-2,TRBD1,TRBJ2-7,TGTGCCAGCAGCTCGTGGGACAGGGTTTCCTACGAGCAGTACTTC,CASSSWDRVSYEQYF
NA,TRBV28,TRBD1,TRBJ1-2,TGTGCCAGCAGTCAGCCGGGACAGTTGTCCTATGGCTACACCTTC,CASSQPGQLSYGYTF
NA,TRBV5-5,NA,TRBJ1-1,TGTGCCAGCAGCCGCGACGCCATTGGAGGGGACACTGAAGCTTTCTTT,CASSRDAIGGDTEAFF
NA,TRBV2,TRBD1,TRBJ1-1,TGTGCCAGCAGATGGGGACAGGGGCCAGTCAGCCGCGGGGACACTGAAGCTTTCTTT,CASRWGQGPVSRGDTEAFF
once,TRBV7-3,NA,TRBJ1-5,TGTGCCAGCAGCTTAGACGGGAGATCAGATCAGCCCCAGCATTTT,CASSLDGRSDQPQHF
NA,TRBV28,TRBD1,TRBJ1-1,TGTGCCAGCAGTTTATGGCATCAGGTGACAGGGGGTTTGCCTGAAGCTTTCTTT,CASSLWHQVTGGLPEAFF